This T cell receptor beta chain was retrieved from a study of radiation and T cells in renal cell carcinoma. Time point noted: baseline pretreatment blood. Indicated treatment: 15 Gy SBRT to primary tumor, nephrectomy 4 weeks later. The method was immunoSEQ multiplex PCR; TCRdb's version includes in-frame clones alone and lacks a portion of them. This sample carries some 50,000 clones, roughly 84% of them seen once, and the ten largest clones take roughly 33%. CDR1 is SGHRS and CDR2 is YFSETQ in the germline V gene. V trimming: 6 bases; J trimming: 4 bases; junction bases outside the gene matches: 9. The CDR3 runs to 14 residues.

The chain couples TRBV5-1 to TRBJ1-2, with TRBD1 identical over 7 bases. Sequences were derived from blood, sampled from a patient whose treatment included radiotherapy and nephrectomy. The receptor was isolated from a woman in her sixties or seventies with renal cell carcinoma. In nucleotides, the CDR3 is TGCGCCAGCAACGAGGAAGGGGGCGGCTATGGCTACACCTTC. Its translation: CASNEEGGGYGYTF.